Listed here are 28 T cell receptor beta chains from one sample, sequenced in a study of blood T cell repertoires in COVID-19 (dated by TCRdb to the early 2020s). The library was produced with the immunoSEQ multiplex PCR assay. TCRdb retrieved this table from immuneACCESS and kept in-frame rearrangements only. Not all clones are present; in checked studies, unresolved V genes account for under half, and no reason is known for the remainder. The sample includes about 250,000 clones, with more than 75% observed a single time. The top ten clonotypes cover 6.6% of the sample. The sequenced sample was PBMCs or T cells enriched from blood (not recorded which). These receptors were taken from a woman aged 45 to 65 who had been exposed to COVID-19.

This rearrangement joins TRBV4-3 to TRBJ1-2; 7 bases are a match to TRBD1. Germline lookup yields CDR1 LGHNA and CDR2 YSLEER. The CDR3 consists of 13 residues. With V trimmed by 0 bases and J by 8 bases, 3 bases remained unmatched. For the CDR3, the DNA is TGCGCCAGCAGCCAAGAGAACAGGGGCGGCTACACCTTC. Translation gives CASSQENRGGYTF.

V is TRBV4-3 and J is TRBJ1-5, with D unclear. Trimming shortened V by 3 bases and J by 6 bases, and 12 bases separated the two germline ends. The germline V gene has CDR1 LGHNA and CDR2 YSLEER. The CDR3 extends over 14 amino acids. CDR3 protein: CASSHYNSGQPQHF. The CDR3 DNA follows: TGCGCCAGCAGCCACTACAACAGTGGTCAGCCCCAGCATTTT.

This clone has just a few counts. The chain has TRBV28 and TRBJ2-3; TRBD1 agrees at 7 bases. This CDR3 region has 12 residues. Germline values: CDR1 MDHEN, CDR2 SYDVKM. With V trimmed by 7 bases and J by 7 bases, 5 bases remained unmatched. The CDR3 spells CASKTGLNTQYF. The CDR3, as DNA: TGTGCCAGCAAGACAGGGCTAAATACGCAGTATTTT.

The rearrangement uses TRBV6-5 and TRBJ1-2; possible D gene TRBD1, 5 bases. The V end was cut by 7 bases, the J end by 0 bases, with 12 bases between. This CDR3 is 14 amino acids long. Germline assignment: CDR1 MNHEY and CDR2 SVGAGI. The CDR3 reads CASISDRPNYGYTF. Written as DNA, the CDR3 is TGTGCCAGCATATCCGACAGACCTAACTATGGCTACACCTTC.

The genes are TRBV10-3 and TRBJ2-5; D might be TRBD2 (6 bases). There are 15 residues in the CDR3. Trimming cost V 2 bases and J 0 bases, with 10 bases left between them. Germline CDR1 is ENHRY and CDR2 is SYGVKD. In nucleotides, the CDR3 is TGTGCCATCAGTGAGACGGGACTCGACCAAGAGACCCAGTACTTC. Translated, it gives CAISETGLDQETQYF.

The chain links TRBV11-2 to TRBJ2-2, with 10 nucleotides matching TRBD1. CDR1 and CDR2 (germline): SGHAT, FQNNGV. The V gene end was trimmed by 5 bases and the J gene end by 7 bases; junction bases not matched to a gene: 13. CDR3 size: 17 residues. CDR3 sequence: CASSRRLDRGLSGELFF. The CDR3 coding sequence is TGTGCCAGCAGCCGACGCCTCGACAGGGGGCTTAGCGGGGAGCTGTTTTTT.

This chain uses TRBV3-1 (or the pseudogene TRBV3-2) with TRBJ2-7, with 10 nucleotides matching TRBD2. CDR3 length: 15 residues. Germline trimming cut 2 bases from V and 7 bases from J; bases unmatched to any gene: 8. Germline lookup yields CDR1 LGHDT and CDR2 YNNKEL (reference sequence). CDR3: CASSQTAGGLEEQYF. The CDR3, as DNA: TGTGCCAGCAGCCAAACAGCGGGGGGGCTAGAAGAGCAGTACTTC.

This clone was found a few times. V gene TRBV6-5 combines with J gene TRBJ2-7, with 9 bases fitting TRBD1. CDR3 length: 15 amino acids. V trimming: 6 bases; J trimming: 2 bases; junction bases outside the gene matches: 8. Germline V gene data show CDR1 as MNHEY and CDR2 as SVGAGI. CDR3 in amino acids: CASSRPGQGPYEQYF. Here the CDR3 DNA reads TGTGCCAGCAGCAGGCCGGGACAGGGACCCTACGAGCAGTACTTC.

This clone has at least ten counts. Other DNA sequences in this sample translate to the same CDR3. The rearrangement links TRBV7-3 to TRBJ2-3, with a weak D call TRBD1 (6 bases). CDR3 length: 15 amino acids. The V end lost 2 bases, the J end lost 1 base, and 10 bases lay between the germline ends. Looked up from germline, CDR1 is SGHTA and CDR2 is FQGTGA. CDR3 sequence reads: CASSLRGGGTDTQYF. The DNA for the CDR3 is TGTGCCAGCAGCTTACGAGGGGGAGGCACAGATACGCAGTATTTT.

The V and J genes are TRBV29-1 and TRBJ1-3; no clear D gene. Germline V gives CDR1 SQVTM, CDR2 ANQGSEA. The CDR3 extends over 15 amino acids. V gave up 0 bases and J gave up 0 bases, with 9 bases separating them. DNA of the CDR3: TGCAGCGTTGAAGATGCCGAGGGCTCTGGAAACACCATATATTTT. Protein: CSVEDAEGSGNTIYF.

V and J are TRBV7-6 and TRBJ2-5; 10 nucleotides agree with TRBD1. The CDR3 has 16 amino acids. The ends lost 5 bases at V and 4 bases at J; junction bases unmatched: 10. CDR1 and CDR2 (germline): SGHVS, FNYEAQ. Here the CDR3 reads CASSTHPTGGGETQYF. CDR3 nucleotides: TGTGCCAGCAGCACCCACCCGACAGGGGGCGGAGAGACCCAGTACTTC.

The chain is built from TRBV19 and TRBJ1-1; no clear D gene. The CDR3 has 13 residues. The V gene's germline CDR1 is LNHDA and CDR2 SQIVND (reference sequence). Trimming pared 8 bases from V and 0 bases from J, leaving 10 bases between. The CDR3: CASQTDLNTEAFF. The CDR3 DNA follows: TGTGCCAGTCAAACAGATCTGAACACTGAAGCTTTCTTT.

In this sample, this clone turned up many times. The chain combines TRBV5-1 with TRBJ1-1; 8 nucleotides align to TRBD1. Germline CDR1 SGHRS, CDR2 YFSETQ. Trimming removed 4 bases from V and 4 bases from J; junction bases left unmatched: 9. There are 15 residues in the CDR3. The chain's CDR3 is CASSRQGAAGTEAFF. The CDR3 DNA reads TGCGCCAGCAGCCGTCAGGGGGCGGCTGGCACTGAAGCTTTCTTT.

This clone appeared a few times. This chain joins TRBV29-1 and TRBJ2-7, with D perhaps TRBD2 (5 bases). Per germline, CDR1 SQVTM and CDR2 ANQGSEA. Between the trimmed V and J ends, which lost 6 bases and 7 bases, there was a span of 22 bases. This CDR3 has 14 residues. The CDR3 reads CSVITGSTVGEQYF. CDR3 DNA: TGCAGCGTAATCACGGGGAGCACGGTTGGGGAGCAGTACTTC.

This clone occurred once. The V gene is TRBV29-1, the J gene TRBJ2-2; a possible D gene is TRBD2 (6 bases). This CDR3 is 12 amino acids long. Trimming pared 4 bases from V and 5 bases from J, leaving 8 bases between. Germline CDR1 reads SQVTM; CDR2 reads ANQGSEA. The CDR3 DNA sequence: TGCAGCGTTGTGGGGGGAACCGGGGAGCTGTTTTTT. It encodes CSVVGGTGELFF.

DNA of the CDR3: TGTGCCAGCAGCGTAGAATCCAGGGGGCGTGAGCAGTACTTC. It encodes CASSVESRGREQYF. The rearrangement links TRBV9 to TRBJ2-7; 8 bases are shared with TRBD1. CDR3 length: 14 amino acids. With 0 bases clipped from V and 7 bases from J, the junction kept 6 bases outside the gene matches. Germline loops: CDR1 SGDLS, CDR2 YYNGEE.

The V and J genes are TRBV18 and TRBJ2-2; D remains unclear. Trimming left V 5 bases short and J 8 bases short, with 9 bases between. The V gene's germline CDR1 is KGHSH and CDR2 LQKENI. This CDR3 is built from 12 residues. The DNA of the CDR3 is TGTGCCAGCTCATCCTCAGCGGGGGAGCTGTTTTTT. It yields the protein CASSSSAGELFF.

The V call is TRBV24-1, the J call TRBJ2-1, with 7 nucleotides matching TRBD1. V lost 9 bases, J lost 7 bases, and 14 bases stayed unmatched. Germline V lookup: CDR1 KGHDR, CDR2 SFDVKD. The length of the CDR3 is 15 residues. CDR3 residues: CATGRRQGSSNEQFF. For the CDR3, the DNA is TGTGCCACCGGCCGACGACAGGGATCGTCGAATGAGCAGTTCTTC.

This clone was detected once. This sequence joins TRBV28 and TRBJ1-1, with unresolved D. The CDR3 length is 14 residues. Trimming took off 2 bases at V and 1 base at J, with 8 bases between the two ends. CDR1 is MDHEN, CDR2 SYDVKM, per germline. CDR3 sequence reads: CASSLGGENTEAFF. CDR3 nucleotide sequence: TGTGCCAGCAGTTTAGGCGGGGAGAACACTGAAGCTTTCTTT.

The chain has TRBV30 and TRBJ2-7, with D possibly matching TRBD1 (5 bases). In germline, CDR1 is GTSNPN, CDR2 SVGIG (reference sequence). The CDR3 contains 12 residues. Trimming stripped 5 bases from V and 0 bases from J, with 8 bases between. The CDR3 DNA reads as TGTGCCTGGCAGACAGACTCCTACGAGCAGTACTTC. As protein: CAWQTDSYEQYF.

As DNA, the CDR3 is TGTGCCAGCGGATTGACAGGGAGCGTGTCAACTGAAGCTTTCTTT. It yields the protein CASGLTGSVSTEAFF. This chain joins TRBV2 and TRBJ1-1, with 7 bases identical to TRBD1. The germline V gene encodes CDR1 SNHLY and CDR2 FYNNEI. The J segment lost 5 bases and the V segment lost 8 bases, leaving 14 bases of the junction unmatched. This CDR3 spans 15 amino acids.

The rearrangement links TRBV11-2 to TRBJ2-7; a weak D match, TRBD1 (5 bases). V was cut by 7 bases and J by 2 bases, with 12 bases left in between. Germline V gene lookup returns CDR1 SGHAT and CDR2 FQNNGV. The CDR3 spans 13 residues. The CDR3 nucleotides read TGTGCCAGCACCCAAGCAGGGCCCTACGAGCAGTACTTC. Its protein is CASTQAGPYEQYF.

The chain combines TRBV28 with TRBJ2-4, with unresolved D. This CDR3 has 13 residues. Germline V CDR1 and CDR2: MDHEN, SYDVKM. Deletions cut 3 bases from V and 1 base from J, with 4 bases between. CDR3 DNA sequence: TGTGCCAGCAGTTTGCGGGCCAAAAACATTCAGTACTTC. Amino acid sequence: CASSLRAKNIQYF.

The rearrangement uses TRBV7-8 and TRBJ1-5; 9 bases fit TRBD1. The CDR3 totals 16 residues. Germline CDR1 and CDR2: SGHVS and FQNEAQ. Unmatched junction bases numbered 12, after V lost 5 bases and J lost 7 bases. The CDR3 coding sequence is TGTGCCAGCAGCCCCCGGGACAGGGCTCTGGCGCAGCCCCAGCATTTT. This gives the protein CASSPRDRALAQPQHF.

J is TRBJ1-2 and V is TRBV3-1 (or the pseudogene TRBV3-2), with 9 bases identical to TRBD1. The CDR3 sequence is 15 residues long. CDR1 is LGHDT, CDR2 YNNKEL, per germline (reference sequence). V was clipped by 2 bases and J by 8 bases; unmatched bases: 9. CDR3 sequence reads: CASSQPGTGTFGYTF. The CDR3 nucleotides are TGTGCCAGCAGCCAACCCGGGACAGGGACTTTCGGCTACACCTTC.

The CDR3 sequence: CSASMMEYGSAFF. As DNA, the CDR3 is TGCAGTGCTAGTATGATGGAGTACGGGTCGGCTTTCTTT. V is TRBV20-1 and J is TRBJ1-1, with D uncertain. The CDR3 has 13 residues. V was cut by 3 bases and J by 11 bases, with 19 bases left in between. Germline CDR1 is DFQATT and CDR2 is SNEGSKA (reference sequence).

In this sample, this clone turned up once. CDR3 coding DNA: TGCGCCAGCAGCCTTAACGAGGGGGGAGGGTATGGCTACACCTTC. Translation: CASSLNEGGGYGYTF. The chain employs TRBV4-1 and TRBJ1-2, with D tentatively TRBD1 (6 bases). The germline gives CDR1 MGHRA, CDR2 YSYEKL. CDR3 length: 15 residues. Between the trimmed V and J ends, which lost 4 bases and 5 bases, there was a span of 17 bases.

V is TRBV7-3 and J is TRBJ2-3; 8 bases match TRBD2. J was trimmed by 4 bases and V by 0 bases; bases with no gene match: 9. CDR3 length equals 17 residues. CDR1 is SGHTA, CDR2 FQGTGA, per germline. CDR3 loop: CASSLTRAGVSPDTQYF. The CDR3 region has the DNA TGTGCCAGCAGCTTAACCCGAGCGGGGGTGAGCCCAGATACGCAGTATTTT.